This note documents a single T cell receptor beta chain sequence. The target antigen is unknown. The assay was immunoSEQ multiplex PCR, and TCRdb's table has in-frame clones only and misses some. The sample has some 33,000 clones; approximately 78% are singletons. These data originate in a study of a mutant IDH1 vaccine in newly diagnosed glioma. Study at large: At weeks 1, 3, 5, 7, 11, 15, 19 and 23, patients received a vaccination, eight in all. Patients arrived already treated with radiotherapy, temozolomide, or both, most having had both. The treated population exhibited a male proportion of roughly 60%, a female proportion of about 38%, and a mean age of roughly 41 years.

CDR1 SGHRS and CDR2 YFSETQ come from the germline V gene. With 0 bases clipped from V and 8 bases from J, the junction kept 3 bases outside the gene matches. This CDR3 contains 14 residues. The sample's time point: week 11, during vaccination. Vaccine doses each comprised 300 ug of mutant IDH1 20-mer peptide, with topical imiquimod. The donors' diagnosis was new WHO grade 3 or 4 astrocytoma that was IDH1-mutant and ATRX-lost. The sequencing here drew on PBMCs, taken from a glioma patient whose treatment included an IDH1 peptide vaccine. V and J are TRBV5-1 and TRBJ1-4, with 8 bases fitting TRBD1. The receptor comes from a young man with glioma. CDR3 amino acids: CASSLDRGEEKLFF. CDR3 DNA: TGCGCCAGCAGCTTGGACAGGGGGGAGGAAAAACTGTTTTTT.